This T cell receptor beta chain was observed in a study of blood T cell repertoires in COVID-19. Study information: COVID-19 samples from acute and convalescent phases originated in the United States, Italy and Spain. Sources were T cells, B-cell-depleted T cells, or PBMCs; the material itself was cDNA or gDNA.

V gave up 3 bases and J gave up 6 bases, with 9 bases separating them. The CDR3 spans 12 residues. Original handling: Researchers report that nucleated cell counts were estimated from reference gene primer amplification. Sequencing used immunoSEQ multiplex PCR; TCRdb keeps in-frame clones, though not all of them. From that table come the V and J calls and clone size; the DNA was used to work out D and trimming. The sample holds 70,000 to 95,000 clones, approximately 86% seen once. Sequenced input: peripheral blood. The sequence derives from an older woman with active or convalescent COVID-19. J is TRBJ2-7 and V is TRBV12-3 or TRBV12-4; weak D call: TRBD2 (6 bases). The CDR3 nucleotides read TGTGCCAGCAGTTTGCGGGGTGTCGAGCAGTACTTC. The encoded protein is CASSLRGVEQYF.